The present T cell receptor beta chain was sequenced within a study of T cell responses to AZD1222 COVID-19 vaccine. Overall study results and limits: The study sampled repertoires only after the peak T cell response. Epitopes outside B.1.351 and B.1.1.7 mutated regions reportedly drew nearly half of spike TCRs. Most donors were white British and more were female, and clonal diversity was possibly underestimated. With two AZD1222 doses given, Spike-specific TCR breadth and depth both rose.

A word on this clone: Its matching antigen is unknown.

TCRdb's copy holds only in-frame clones and misses some; the assay was immunoSEQ multiplex PCR. Of about 200,000 clones in the sample, about nine tenths were seen once. V was clipped by 5 bases and J by 3 bases; unmatched bases: 3. This CDR3 has 14 amino acids. Per the germline V gene, CDR1 is LGHDT and CDR2 is YNNKEL (reference sequence). This specimen consisted of peripheral blood, obtained 28 days after the second AZD1222 dose. This chain joins TRBV3-1 (or the pseudogene TRBV3-2) and TRBJ2-7, with 11 bases matching TRBD2. The clonotype originates from an adult who received the AZD1222 COVID-19 vaccine. Here the CDR3 reads CASSTTSGSYEQYF. DNA for the CDR3: TGTGCCAGCAGCACAACTAGCGGGAGCTACGAGCAGTACTTC.